This T cell receptor (beta chain) was sequenced during a study of cytomegalovirus exposure and HLA in healthy donors. Across the study: Ancestry clustering placed 81% of 300 to 400 genotyped donors in the Caucasian-associated cluster. Broader study findings: Three chains linked to CMV were shown in vitro to be specific for CMV antigens.

The PCR contained 60 Vbeta and 13 Jbeta primers. TCRdb's copy holds only in-frame clones and misses some; the assay was immunoSEQ multiplex PCR. Among 35,000 to 45,000 clones listed, roughly half were seen once. This clone has only a few counts. Its antigen is unidentified. The CDR3 has 13 amino acids. The sequencing sample was made of PBMCs. The chain joins TRBV21-1 to TRBJ2-3; TRBD2, the table's D call, was not compared with the DNA. TRBV21-1 is classified as a pseudogene. This TCR came from a man aged 60 to 69 in good health and CMV-seronegative. The CDR3 here is CATPSGSTDTQYF. The CDR3 DNA reads as TGTGCCACCCCTAGCGGGAGCACAGATACGCAGTATTTT.